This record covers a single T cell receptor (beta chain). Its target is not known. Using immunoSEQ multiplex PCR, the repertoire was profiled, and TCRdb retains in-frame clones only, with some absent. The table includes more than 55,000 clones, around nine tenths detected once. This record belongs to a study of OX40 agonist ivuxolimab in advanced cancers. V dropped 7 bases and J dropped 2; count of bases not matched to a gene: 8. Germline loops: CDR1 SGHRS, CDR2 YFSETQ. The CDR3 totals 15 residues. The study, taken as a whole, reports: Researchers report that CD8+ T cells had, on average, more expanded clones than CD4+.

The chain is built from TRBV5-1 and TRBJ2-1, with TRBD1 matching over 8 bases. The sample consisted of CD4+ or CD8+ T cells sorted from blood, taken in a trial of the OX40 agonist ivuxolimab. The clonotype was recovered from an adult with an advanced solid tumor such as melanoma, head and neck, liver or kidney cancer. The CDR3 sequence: CASGPWTGTYNEQFF. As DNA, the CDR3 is TGCGCCAGCGGCCCCTGGACAGGGACCTACAATGAGCAGTTCTTC.